This TCR beta chain was observed in a study of T-cell reconstitution after alpha-beta-depleted transplantation in children. Findings and limits, study-wide: As was reported, about two months after transplant, alpha-beta T cells came from several hundred expanded graft clones. High day-60 TCRbeta diversity in some patients came from surviving recipient T cells and thymic progenitors. T cells produced anew were the main source of T-cell counts and diversity one year after transplant.

Comment on this clonotype: Its antigen remains unknown. Germline and junction disagree at one end, which may indicate a read error.

CDR1 is DFQATT, CDR2 SNEGSKA, per germline (reference sequence). This CDR3 spans 13 amino acids. Preparation of the TCRbeta library involved a method that used unique molecular identifiers. TCRdb redid the calling of the PCR reads with MiXCR, one entry per CDR3 protein. The sample includes about 980,000 distinct CDR3 sequences, about 29% of them seen just once. The V gene is TRBV20-1, the J gene TRBJ2-3; perhaps TRBD2 as D (6 bases). Sequenced here: PBMCs, mostly from graft donor cells, sampled 360 days after TCRalphabeta/CD19-depleted stem cell transplant. The clonotype was recovered from a boy younger than two who had a stem cell transplant for SCID, so the T cells may come from the graft donor. CDR3 DNA sequence: TGCAGTGCTGGTGTACAGAGACTAGATACGCAGTGTTTT. Translating it yields CSAGVQRLDTQCF.